These 10 T cell receptor beta chains were all obtained from the same sample, sequenced in a study of T cells in Graves' hyperthyroidism and ophthalmopathy (dated by TCRdb to about 2019). The library was obtained by multiplex PCR. Instrument used: Illumina HiSeq 2000. TCR beta CDR3 regions were amplified from RNA transcripts. A first-round RT-PCR of the TCR CDR3 used the HTBI primer set with the Qiagen OneStep RT-PCR kit. The raw public data were reprocessed by TCRdb itself: fastp quality trimming at Q25, MiXCR clonotype calling, in-frame beta chains only. When rows share a CDR3 protein, they turn into one entry using the most common DNA and genes. The sample records hundreds of thousands of distinct CDR3 sequences, around 19% of which are singletons. The ten largest make up 16% of the sample. Sequences were obtained from blood. The origin of the receptors is a woman in her forties or fifties with Graves' hyperthyroidism that later progressed to Graves' ophthalmopathy.

This clonotype was seen many times. The gene calls are TRBV6-1 and TRBJ1-2, with 7 bases aligning to TRBD1. Germline V gene sequence: CDR1 MNHNS, CDR2 SASEGT. CDR3 size: 13 residues. The junction had 11 bases not matched to a gene; V was cut back by 8 bases and J by 8 bases. The CDR3, as DNA: TGTGCCAGCCTTAGAACAGGGGATCGAGGCTACACCTTC. This translates into CASLRTGDRGYTF.

In its sample, this clonotype was seen many times. The chain carries TRBV20-1 and TRBJ2-3, with TRBD2 matching over 9 bases. V gave up 8 bases and J gave up 2 bases; unmatched junction bases: 17. The CDR3 runs 17 residues. The germline CDR1 and CDR2 sequences are DFQATT and SNEGSKA (reference sequence). CDR3 amino acids: CSTISGGGGGTTDTQYF. The CDR3 coding sequence is TGCAGTACGATTAGCGGGGGTGGGGGGGGGACCACAGATACGCAGTATTTT.

Regarding this clonotype: At one of its ends the junction is not consistent with the germline gene, which may arise from a read error. The chain combines TRBV13 with TRBJ1-1, with D uncertain. CDR1 is PRHDT, CDR2 FYEKMQ, per germline (reference sequence). This CDR3 is built from 13 residues. The CDR3 loop is CASSIGHSTEAFF. In DNA, the CDR3 is TGTGCCAGCAGCATAGGCCACAGCACTGAAGCTTTCTTT.

The genes are TRBV15 and TRBJ2-3; 7 bases match TRBD1. This CDR3 is built from 15 residues. J gave up 1 base and V 0 bases, and 1 base lay outside the gene matches. From germline, CDR1 is LNHNV and CDR2 YYDKDF (reference sequence). The CDR3 nucleotides are TGTGCCACCAGCAGAGACCAGGGGGGCACAGATACGCAGTATTTT. Amino acids: CATSRDQGGTDTQYF.

This clonotype was counted only a few times. The rearrangement uses TRBV4-1 and TRBJ2-1, with 8 bases identical to TRBD2. With 4 bases clipped from V and 4 bases from J, the junction kept 6 bases outside the gene matches. CDR1 and CDR2 from the germline V gene are MGHRA and YSYEKL. The CDR3 extends over 15 amino acids. The CDR3 protein is CASSPSQRGYNEQFF. The CDR3 nucleotides read TGCGCCAGCAGCCCGTCGCAGCGGGGGTACAATGAGCAGTTCTTC.

This clonotype has only a few counts. The V and J genes are TRBV6-2 or TRBV6-3 and TRBJ2-1, with D tentatively TRBD1 or TRBD2 (6 bases each). The CDR3 totals 14 residues. The germline V gene encodes CDR1 MNHEY and CDR2 SVGEGT. V was pared by 2 bases and J by 3 bases, with 8 bases between. CDR3 loop: CASSYEGGYNEQFF. Here the CDR3 DNA reads TGTGCCAGCAGTTACGAGGGGGGCTACAATGAGCAGTTCTTC.

CDR3 nucleotides: TGTGCCAGCAGCGTACTTAGAGGACAGACATCCACAGATACGCAGTATTTT. Amino acid sequence: CASSVLRGQTSTDTQYF. The chain has TRBV9 and TRBJ2-3, with a tentative D call TRBD1 (6 bases). From germline, CDR1 is SGDLS and CDR2 YYNGEE. This CDR3 has 17 residues. Between the trimmed V and J ends, which lost 1 base and 2 bases, there was a span of 17 bases.

This clonotype was recorded many times. This chain joins TRBV11-2 and TRBJ2-5; tentatively, D is TRBD1 or TRBD2 (5 bases each). Germline loops: CDR1 SGHAT, CDR2 FQNNGV. The CDR3 runs to 15 residues. With 3 bases removed from V and 2 bases from J, the gap between germline ends came to 13 bases. The CDR3 coding sequence is TGTGCCAGCAGCTTTAAAGGGGACGGGCAAGAGACCCAGTACTTC. This encodes CASSFKGDGQETQYF.

This clonotype was picked up a small number of times. The chain combines TRBV20-1 with TRBJ2-1, with D possibly matching TRBD1 (6 bases). The length of the CDR3 is 16 residues. Germline assignment: CDR1 DFQATT and CDR2 SNEGSKA (reference sequence). The V and J ends lost 4 bases and 0 bases respectively, with 16 bases between them. Here the CDR3 reads CSANIRDTLSYNEQFF. CDR3 bases: TGCAGTGCTAACATCCGGGACACCCTCTCCTACAATGAGCAGTTCTTC.

This clonotype turned up a few times. V usage is TRBV6-1 and J usage is TRBJ2-7, with D hard to call. Germline V CDR1 and CDR2: MNHNS, SASEGT. Trimming left V 2 bases short and J 7 bases short, with 12 bases between. The CDR3 contains 13 residues. Here the CDR3 reads CASSEIDAGEQYF. Here the CDR3 DNA reads TGTGCCAGCAGTGAAATTGATGCTGGTGAGCAGTACTTC.